The present entry profiles one T cell receptor (beta chain) with its context. This record comes from a study of technical replicates of blood from a few donors. The CDR3 is made up of 14 amino acids. Libraries were prepared by immunoSEQ multiplex PCR; TCRdb keeps only in-frame clonotypes and omits some of them. The sample consists of 60,000 or so clones, less than 98% of them appearing once. This receptor was taken from a human donor in good health. V gene TRBV12-2 combines with J gene TRBJ1-3; TRBD1 is taken as the D call from the table, unchecked against the DNA. TRBV12-2 is a documented pseudogene. The material sequenced was T cells isolated from PBMCs. The CDR3 loop reads CASRKDSSGNTIYF. The CDR3 region has the DNA TGTGCAAGTCGTAAAGACAGCTCTGGAAACACCATATATTTT.